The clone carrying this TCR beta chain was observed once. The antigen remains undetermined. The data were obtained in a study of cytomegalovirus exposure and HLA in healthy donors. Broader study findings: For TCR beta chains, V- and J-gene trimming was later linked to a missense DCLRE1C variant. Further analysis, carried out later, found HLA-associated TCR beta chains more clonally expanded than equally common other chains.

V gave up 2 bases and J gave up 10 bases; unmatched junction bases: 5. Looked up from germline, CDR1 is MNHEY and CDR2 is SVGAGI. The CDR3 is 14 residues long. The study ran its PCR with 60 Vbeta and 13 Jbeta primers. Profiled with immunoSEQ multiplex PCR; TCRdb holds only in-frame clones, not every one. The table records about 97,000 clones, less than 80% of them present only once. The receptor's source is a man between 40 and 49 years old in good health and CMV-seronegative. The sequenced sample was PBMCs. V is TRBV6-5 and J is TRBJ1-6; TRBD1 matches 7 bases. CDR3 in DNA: TGTGCCAGCAGTTACAACAGGGGCTCGTCACCCCTCCACTTT. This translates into CASSYNRGSSPLHF.